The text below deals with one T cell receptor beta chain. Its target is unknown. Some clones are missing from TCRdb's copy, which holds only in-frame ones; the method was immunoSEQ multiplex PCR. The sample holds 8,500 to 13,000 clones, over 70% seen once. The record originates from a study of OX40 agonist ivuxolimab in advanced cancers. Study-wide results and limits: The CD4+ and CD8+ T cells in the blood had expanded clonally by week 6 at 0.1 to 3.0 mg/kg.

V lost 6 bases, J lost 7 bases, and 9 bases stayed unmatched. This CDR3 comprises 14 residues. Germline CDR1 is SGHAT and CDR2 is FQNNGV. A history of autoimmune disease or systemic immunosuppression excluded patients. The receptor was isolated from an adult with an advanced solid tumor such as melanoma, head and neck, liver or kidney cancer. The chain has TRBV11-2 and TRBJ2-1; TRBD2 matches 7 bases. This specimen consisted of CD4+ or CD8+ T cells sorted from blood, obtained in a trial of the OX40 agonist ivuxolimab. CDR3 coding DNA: TGTGCCAGCAGTCTCGTGGGGGGAGGGAATGAGCAGTTCTTC. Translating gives CASSLVGGGNEQFF.